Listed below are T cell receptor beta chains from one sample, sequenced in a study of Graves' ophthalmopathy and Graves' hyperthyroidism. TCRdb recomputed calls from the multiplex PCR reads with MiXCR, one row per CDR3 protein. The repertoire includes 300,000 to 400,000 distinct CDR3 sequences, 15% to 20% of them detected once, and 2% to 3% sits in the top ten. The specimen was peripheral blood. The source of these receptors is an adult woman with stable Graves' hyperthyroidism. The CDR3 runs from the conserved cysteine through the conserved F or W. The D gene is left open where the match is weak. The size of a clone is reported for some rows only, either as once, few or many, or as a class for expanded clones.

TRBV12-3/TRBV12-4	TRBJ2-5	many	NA	CASSFSLDFLETQYF	TGTGCCAGCAGTTTCTCACTGGACTTTCTAGAGACCCAGTACTTC
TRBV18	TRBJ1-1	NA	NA	CASSPLGVTEAFF	TGTGCCAGCTCACCACTGGGGGTTACTGAAGCTTTCTTT
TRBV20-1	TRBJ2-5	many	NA	CSARGTQYF	TGCAGTGCTCGGGGGACCCAGTACTTC
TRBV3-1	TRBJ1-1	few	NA	CASSALGNTEAFF	TGTGCCAGCAGCGCCCTTGGGAACACTGAAGCTTTCTTT
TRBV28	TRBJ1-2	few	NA	CASSLDPGYTF	TGTGCCAGCAGTTTAGATCCTGGCTACACCTTC
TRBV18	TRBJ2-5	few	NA	CASSPRAILRTGETQYF	TGTGCCAGCTCACCACGAGCCATCCTTCGGACGGGAGAGACCCAGTACTTC
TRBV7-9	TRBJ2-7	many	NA	CASSPQLQPYYEQYF	TGTGCCAGCAGCCCCCAACTCCAGCCTTACTACGAGCAGTACTTC
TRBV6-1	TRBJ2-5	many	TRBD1	CASRERVQGVKETQYF	TGTGCCAGCAGAGAGAGAGTACAGGGGGTGAAAGAGACCCAGTACTTC
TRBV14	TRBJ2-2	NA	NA	CASSPVGWTAPGELFF	TGTGCCAGCAGCCCAGTGGGGTGGACAGCCCCCGGGGAGCTGTTTTTT
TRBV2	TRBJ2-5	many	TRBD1	CASRGQGMETQYF	TGTGCCAGCAGAGGACAGGGGATGGAGACCCAGTACTTC
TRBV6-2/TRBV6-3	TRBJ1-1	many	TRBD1	CASSYSKGQQNTEAFF	TGTGCCAGCAGTTACTCGAAGGGACAGCAAAACACTGAAGCTTTCTTT
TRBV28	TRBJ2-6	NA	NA	CASSLISQRGRGPGANVLTF	TGTGCCAGCAGTTTAATCTCCCAGAGAGGGCGGGGGCCTGGGGCCAACGTCCTGACTTTC
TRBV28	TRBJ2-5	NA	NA	CASSTPQLGKTQYF	TGTGCCAGCAGTACACCGCAGCTCGGGAAGACCCAGTACTTC
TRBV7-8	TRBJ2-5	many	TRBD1	CASSPRLRDRVWETQYF	TGTGCCAGCAGCCCACGGCTCCGGGACAGGGTGTGGGAGACCCAGTACTTC
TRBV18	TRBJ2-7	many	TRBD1	CASSPGGYEQYF	TGTGCCAGCAGCCCAGGGGGCTACGAGCAGTACTTC
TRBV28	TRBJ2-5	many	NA	CASRSTVGAQETQYF	TGTGCCAGCCGGTCGACAGTAGGGGCTCAAGAGACCCAGTACTTC